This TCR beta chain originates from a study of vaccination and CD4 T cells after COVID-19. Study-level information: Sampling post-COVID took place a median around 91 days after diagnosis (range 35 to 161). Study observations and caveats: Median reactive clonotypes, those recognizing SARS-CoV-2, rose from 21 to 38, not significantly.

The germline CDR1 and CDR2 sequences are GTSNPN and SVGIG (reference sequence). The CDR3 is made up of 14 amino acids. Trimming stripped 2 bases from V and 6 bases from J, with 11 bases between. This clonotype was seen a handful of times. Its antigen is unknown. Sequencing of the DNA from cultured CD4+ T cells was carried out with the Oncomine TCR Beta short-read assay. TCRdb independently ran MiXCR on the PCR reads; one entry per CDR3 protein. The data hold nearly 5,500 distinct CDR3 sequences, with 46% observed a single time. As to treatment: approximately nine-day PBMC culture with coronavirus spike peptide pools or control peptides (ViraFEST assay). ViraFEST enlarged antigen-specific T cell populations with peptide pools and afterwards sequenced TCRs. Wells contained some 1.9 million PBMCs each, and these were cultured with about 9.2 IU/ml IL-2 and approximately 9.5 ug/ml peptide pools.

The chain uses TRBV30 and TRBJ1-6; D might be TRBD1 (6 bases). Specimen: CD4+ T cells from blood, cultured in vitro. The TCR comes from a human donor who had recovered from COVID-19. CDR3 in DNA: TGTGCCTGGAGTTTCGGGACATTTAATTCACCCCTCCACTTT. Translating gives CAWSFGTFNSPLHF.